The rows below give T cell receptor beta chains drawn from one sample of a study of monozygotic twins with inflammatory bowel disease. TCRdb re-called the 5' RACE reads; one entry per CDR3 protein, DNA not given. The sample table includes about 300,000 distinct CDR3 sequences. Input material: blood. The receptors here all came from a human donor with ulcerative colitis or Crohn's disease, or a healthy co-twin of an affected twin (not recorded which). Both conserved end residues are part of each CDR3. Each record gives: V gene, J gene, CDR3 protein.

TRBV4-3,TRBJ2-7,CASSQLGQDDEQYF
TRBV5-1,TRBJ2-5,CASSSEGLARETQYF
TRBV20-1,TRBJ2-3,CSARTGFLAGDRDTQYF
TRBV7-9,TRBJ2-1,CASTTRASEQFF
TRBV29-1,TRBJ2-1,CSVTSGGVRQFF
TRBV28,TRBJ2-1,CASIPGQGNNEQFF
TRBV24-1,TRBJ2-5,CATSEGWETQYF
TRBV20-1,TRBJ2-1,CSASPPRGMAGRQFF
TRBV7-8,TRBJ2-1,CASSSGLAGVAEQFF
TRBV29-1,TRBJ2-7,CSVSAGESYEQYF